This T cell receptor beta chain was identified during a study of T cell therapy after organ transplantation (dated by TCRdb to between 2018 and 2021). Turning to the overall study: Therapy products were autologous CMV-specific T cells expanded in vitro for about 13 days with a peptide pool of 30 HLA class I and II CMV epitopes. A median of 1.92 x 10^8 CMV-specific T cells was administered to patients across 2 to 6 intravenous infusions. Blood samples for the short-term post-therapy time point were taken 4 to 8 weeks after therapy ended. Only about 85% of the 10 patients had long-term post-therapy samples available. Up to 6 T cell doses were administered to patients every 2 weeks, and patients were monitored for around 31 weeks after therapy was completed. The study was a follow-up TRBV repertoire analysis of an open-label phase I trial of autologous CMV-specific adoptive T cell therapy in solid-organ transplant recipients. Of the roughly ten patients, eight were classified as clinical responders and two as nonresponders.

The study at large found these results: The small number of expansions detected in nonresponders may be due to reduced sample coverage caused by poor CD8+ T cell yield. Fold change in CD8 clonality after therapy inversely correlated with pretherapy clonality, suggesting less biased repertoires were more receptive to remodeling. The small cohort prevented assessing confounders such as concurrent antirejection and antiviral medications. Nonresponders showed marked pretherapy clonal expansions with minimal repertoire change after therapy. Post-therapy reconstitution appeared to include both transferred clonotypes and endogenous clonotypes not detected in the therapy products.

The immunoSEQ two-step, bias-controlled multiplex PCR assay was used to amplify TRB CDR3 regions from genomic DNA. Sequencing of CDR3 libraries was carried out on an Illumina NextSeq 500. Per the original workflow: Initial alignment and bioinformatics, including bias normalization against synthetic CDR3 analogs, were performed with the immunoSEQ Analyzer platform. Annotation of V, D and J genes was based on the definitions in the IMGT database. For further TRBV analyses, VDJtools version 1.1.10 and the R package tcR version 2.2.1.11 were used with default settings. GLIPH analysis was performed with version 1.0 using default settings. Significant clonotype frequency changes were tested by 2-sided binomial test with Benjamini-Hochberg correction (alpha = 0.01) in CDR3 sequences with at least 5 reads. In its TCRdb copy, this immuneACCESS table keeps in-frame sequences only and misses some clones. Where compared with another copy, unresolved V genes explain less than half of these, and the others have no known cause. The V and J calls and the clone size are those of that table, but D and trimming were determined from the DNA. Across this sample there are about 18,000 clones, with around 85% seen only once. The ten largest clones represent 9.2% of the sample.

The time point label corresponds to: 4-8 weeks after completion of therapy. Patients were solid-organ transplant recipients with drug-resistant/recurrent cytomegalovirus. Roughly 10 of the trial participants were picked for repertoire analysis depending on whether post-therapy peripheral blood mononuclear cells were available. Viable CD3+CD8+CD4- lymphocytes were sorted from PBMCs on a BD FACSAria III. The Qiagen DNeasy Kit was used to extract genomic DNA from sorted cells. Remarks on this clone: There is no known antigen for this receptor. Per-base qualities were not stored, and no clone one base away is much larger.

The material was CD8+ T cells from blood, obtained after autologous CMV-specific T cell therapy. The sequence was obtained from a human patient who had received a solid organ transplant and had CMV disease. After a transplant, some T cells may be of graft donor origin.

Read as DNA, the sequence is TGCGCCAGCAGTGAGTCGACCTACGAGCAGTACTTC. Its coded protein is CASSESTYEQYF. The chain is made from TRBV10-2 and TRBJ2-7, with no D gene named confidently. The CDR3, from cysteine to phenylalanine, totals 12 residues. The kept DNA is CDR3 alone, 36 bases in frame from the first base. V is clipped by 0 bases and J by 2 bases, and the sequence between their germline boundaries is 2 bases long. Looking up the germline V gene yields CDR1 WSHSY and CDR2 SAAADI.